The clone carrying this TCR beta chain was seen repeatedly, ten times or more. The CDR3 sequence is 13 residues long. Looked up from germline, CDR1 is SNHLY and CDR2 is FYNNEI. V dropped 6 bases and J dropped 1 base, with 8 bases sitting between them. The data derive from a study of blood T cells in healthy people across ages. For the second PCR, which ran for roughly 7 to 11 cycles, a sample-barcoded 5' primer and a J-beta primer mix were used. TCRdb used MiXCR to reprocess the 5' RACE reads, holding one entry per CDR3 protein. The sample lists approximately 1.5 million distinct CDR3 sequences, 34% occurring once.

The chain employs TRBV2 and TRBJ2-3, with unresolved D. Sequencing was performed on blood. The TCR comes from a woman aged 25-40 years in good health. The CDR3 sequence: CASSELRTDTQYF. In nucleotides, the CDR3 is TGTGCCAGCAGCGAGCTCCGCACAGATACGCAGTATTTT.